This TCR beta chain was sequenced in a study of response to subunit inactivated influenza vaccine. Findings and limits, study-wide: Authors suggested few new T cells are recruited by each seasonal influenza vaccination.

This CDR3 contains 15 residues. Germline lookup yields CDR1 SGHRS and CDR2 YFSETQ. Trimming took 0 bases from V and 6 from J; bases not matched to a gene: 5. This clonotype was detected only a few times. Its antigen is not identified. A single record per CDR3 protein comes from TCRdb applying MiXCR to the RT-PCR reads. The data show about 480,000 distinct CDR3 sequences, roughly 25% seen once. This receptor was taken from a man aged 45-65 years who received an inactivated influenza vaccine. This chain connects TRBV5-1 to TRBJ2-3; 9 bases map to TRBD1. The starting material was CD4+ T cells sorted from PBMCs, obtained more than 4 days after vaccination. The CDR3 coding sequence is TGCGCCAGCAGCTTGGATTGGACAGGGGCTGATACGCAGTATTTT. Translated: CASSLDWTGADTQYF.